These 15 T cell receptor beta chains were sequenced from one sample in a study of identifying expanded T cells in peripheral blood. Repertoires were generated with immunoSEQ multiplex PCR, while TCRdb's copy carries only in-frame clones and drops some. Here the sample spans approximately 110,000 clones, around 88% being singletons. Material for sequencing was blood. The receptors here all came from a person between 18 and 70 years old in good health.

J is TRBJ2-5 and V is TRBV7-2; the D is unclear. Trimming cost V 5 bases and J 2 bases, with 9 bases left between them. The germline V gene encodes CDR1 SGHTA and CDR2 FQGNSA. This CDR3 spans 13 amino acids. CDR3 sequence (DNA): TGTGCCAGCAGCCGGGTCTTTCAAGAGACCCAGTACTTC. It is translated as CASSRVFQETQYF.

The table lists this clone with a few counts. The chain is built from TRBV6-5 and TRBJ2-7, with 10 bases aligning to TRBD1. The CDR3 runs 13 residues. J gave up 7 bases and V 6 bases, and 6 bases lay outside the gene matches. Germline values: CDR1 MNHEY, CDR2 SVGAGI. CDR3 in amino acids: CASSDRGLKEQYF. Here the CDR3 DNA reads TGTGCCAGCAGCGACAGGGGGCTAAAAGAGCAGTACTTC.

The chain couples TRBV6-6 to TRBJ1-4; no clear D gene. This CDR3 comprises 16 residues. Trimming took 0 bases from V and 5 from J, leaving 13 bases between them. The V gene's germline CDR1 is MNHNY and CDR2 SVGAGI (reference sequence). The CDR3 is CASSYSASLRNEKLFF. In DNA form, the CDR3 reads TGTGCCAGCAGTTACTCTGCCAGTTTGAGAAATGAAAAACTGTTTTTT.

J is TRBJ1-2 and V is TRBV5-5; 8 nucleotides agree with TRBD1. The CDR3 is made up of 15 amino acids. Trimming removed 2 bases from V and 4 bases from J; junction bases left unmatched: 7. CDR1 is SGHKS and CDR2 is YYEKEE in the germline V gene (reference sequence). As DNA, the CDR3 is TGTGCCAGCAGCTTCGGACAGGGTACCGTCTATGGCTACACCTTC. Protein sequence: CASSFGQGTVYGYTF.

This clone was counted between two and nine times. The chain combines TRBV27 with TRBJ1-1; weak D call: TRBD1 (6 bases). With 5 bases removed from V and 5 bases from J, the gap between germline ends came to 15 bases. The length of the CDR3 is 14 residues. CDR1 is MNHEY, CDR2 SMNVEV, per germline (reference sequence). CDR3 DNA: TGTGCCAGCAGTCTGAAACAGGGATGGACTGAAGCTTTCTTT. Its translation is CASSLKQGWTEAFF.

The genes are TRBV2 and TRBJ1-6; 7 positions match TRBD1. Germline loops: CDR1 SNHLY, CDR2 FYNNEI. CDR3 length: 17 residues. V was pared by 8 bases and J by 7 bases, with 17 bases of the junction left unmatched. CDR3 bases: TGTGCCAGCTGGGCGGGGCAGGGGGACATGTGGAATTCACCCCTCCACTTT. Translating gives CASWAGQGDMWNSPLHF.

This rearrangement joins TRBV11-1 to TRBJ2-5, with TRBD1 as a possible D gene (6 bases). The V gene's germline CDR1 is SGHAT and CDR2 FQDESV (reference sequence). Deletions cut 5 bases from V and 5 bases from J, with 15 bases between. The CDR3 consists of 14 residues. CDR3 residues: CASSARPGVETQYF. The CDR3 DNA reads as TGTGCCAGCAGCGCACGGCCAGGGGTGGAGACCCAGTACTTC.

DNA of the CDR3: TGCGCCAGCAGCCAGTCCGCTCAGGGACGGGCTAGGAACGAGCAGTACTTC. Translating gives CASSQSAQGRARNEQYF. The V call is TRBV4-3, the J call TRBJ2-7; TRBD1 or TRBD2 may be the D gene (5 bases each). This CDR3 comprises 17 residues. V was clipped by 3 bases and J by 5 bases, with 23 bases between them. Germline loops: CDR1 LGHNA, CDR2 YSLEER.

This clone was counted only a few times. The J gene is TRBJ2-7, the V gene TRBV10-3; 12 nucleotides match TRBD1. The germline CDR1 and CDR2 sequences are ENHRY and SYGVKD. The J segment lost 7 bases and the V segment lost 6 bases, leaving 7 bases of the junction unmatched. The CDR3 is 14 residues long. The CDR3 sequence is CAISPGQGATEQYF. CDR3 sequence (DNA): TGTGCCATCAGCCCGGGACAGGGGGCGACGGAGCAGTACTTC.

The chain has TRBV27 and TRBJ1-5; 9 bases line up with TRBD1. The CDR3 extends over 15 amino acids. J gave up 4 bases and V 2 bases, and 3 bases lay outside the gene matches. Germline loops: CDR1 MNHEY, CDR2 SMNVEV (reference sequence). CDR3 nucleotide sequence: TGTGCCAGCAGTTTACATGGACAGGGGAATCAGCCCCAGCATTTT. Translation: CASSLHGQGNQPQHF.

The V and J genes are TRBV7-9 and TRBJ2-5; 9 bases match TRBD1. The assigned J gene may be wrong: the sequence end matches TRBJ2-7 better. This CDR3 has 14 amino acids. Germline V gene lookup returns CDR1 SEHNR and CDR2 FQNEAQ (reference sequence). The CDR3 spells CASSATGGHYEQYF. In DNA, the CDR3 is TGTGCCAGCAGCGCGACAGGGGGTCACTACGAGCAGTACTTC.

The chain links TRBV13 to TRBJ2-7; 7 bases are a match to TRBD2. There are 14 residues in the CDR3. Germline V CDR1 and CDR2: PRHDT, FYEKMQ (reference sequence). J lost 0 bases, V lost 6 bases, and 5 bases had no gene match. Written as DNA, the CDR3 is TGTGCCAGCAGTGGTTCTAGCGGCTCCTACGAGCAGTACTTC. It translates to CASSGSSGSYEQYF.

This chain uses TRBV7-4 with TRBJ1-5, with D hard to call. Trimming shortened V by 1 base and J by 9 bases, and 13 bases separated the two germline ends. Germline CDR1 reads SGHVT; CDR2 reads SQSDAQ. The CDR3 has 14 residues. The CDR3 is CASSLGFRSTPQHF. In DNA form, the CDR3 reads TGTGCCAGCAGCTTAGGGTTCCGTAGCACGCCCCAGCATTTT.

This sequence joins TRBV28 and TRBJ2-1; D may be TRBD1 (6 bases). The ends were cut back, 4 bases at V and 0 bases at J, with 10 bases in the middle. Germline V CDR1 and CDR2: MDHEN, SYDVKM. The CDR3 is 15 amino acids. The CDR3 sequence is CASSSTGSSYNEQFF. The CDR3 DNA sequence: TGTGCCAGCAGTTCCACAGGGAGCTCCTACAATGAGCAGTTCTTC.

V usage is TRBV4-1 and J usage is TRBJ1-2; D is ambiguous. V dropped 0 bases and J dropped 0 bases, with 5 bases sitting between them. CDR1 and CDR2 (germline): MGHRA, YSYEKL. The CDR3 is 14 amino acids. DNA for the CDR3: TGCGCCAGCAGCCAAGATTACACTAACTATGGCTACACCTTC. This sequence encodes CASSQDYTNYGYTF.